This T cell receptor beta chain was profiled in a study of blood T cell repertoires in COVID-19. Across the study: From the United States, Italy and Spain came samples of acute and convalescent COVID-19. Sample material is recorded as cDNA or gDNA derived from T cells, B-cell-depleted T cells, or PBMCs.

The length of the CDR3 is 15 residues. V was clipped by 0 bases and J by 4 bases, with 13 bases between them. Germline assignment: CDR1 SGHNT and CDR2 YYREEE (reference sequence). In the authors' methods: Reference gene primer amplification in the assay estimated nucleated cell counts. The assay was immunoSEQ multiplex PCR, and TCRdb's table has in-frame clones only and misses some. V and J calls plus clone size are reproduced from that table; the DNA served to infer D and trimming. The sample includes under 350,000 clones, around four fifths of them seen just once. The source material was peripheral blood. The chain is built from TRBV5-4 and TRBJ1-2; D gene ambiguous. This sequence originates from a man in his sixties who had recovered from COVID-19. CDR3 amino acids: CASSLAARSSYGYTF. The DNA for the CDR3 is TGTGCCAGCAGCTTGGCGGCGAGGTCTAGCTATGGCTACACCTTC.